Many counts were recorded for the clone carrying this T cell receptor beta chain. Its cognate antigen is unknown. The data were taken from a study of identical twins. Study-wide findings and caveats: Insertions were fewer in abundant cord blood beta clonotypes, whereas memory repertoires showed none of this pattern. Among beta out-of-frame sequences, excess sharing between twins appeared weaker. The same donors were not followed; conclusions instead depended on cross-sectional statistical analysis.

In TCRdb, the 5' RACE reads were re-called with MiXCR into one record per CDR3 protein. The sample includes about 240,000 distinct CDR3 sequences, more than 9% of them seen just once. There were only healthy Caucasians among the donors. Sequenced material: memory T cells sorted from blood. The receptor comes from a man aged 45-60 years in good health.

The CDR3 sequence is CSVGGGNTEAFF. For the CDR3, the DNA is TGCAGCGTTGGGGGGGGGAACACTGAAGCTTTCTTT. The chain joins TRBV29-1 to TRBJ1-1, with D possibly TRBD1 on 5 matching bases. Germline V gene lookup returns CDR1 SQVTM and CDR2 ANQGSEA. There are 12 residues in the CDR3. V was pared by 4 bases and J by 1 base, with 7 bases between.